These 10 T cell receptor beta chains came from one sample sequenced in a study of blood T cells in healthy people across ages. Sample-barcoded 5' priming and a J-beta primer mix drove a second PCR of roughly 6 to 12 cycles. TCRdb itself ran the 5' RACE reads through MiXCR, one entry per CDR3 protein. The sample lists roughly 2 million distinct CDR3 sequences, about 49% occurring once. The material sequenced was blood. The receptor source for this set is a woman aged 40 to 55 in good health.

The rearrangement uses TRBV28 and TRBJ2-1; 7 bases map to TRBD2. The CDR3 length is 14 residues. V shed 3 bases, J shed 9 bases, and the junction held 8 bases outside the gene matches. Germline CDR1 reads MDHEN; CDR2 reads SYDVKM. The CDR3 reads CASSLGGWGGEQFF. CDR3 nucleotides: TGTGCCAGCAGTTTGGGAGGGTGGGGAGGTGAGCAGTTCTTC.

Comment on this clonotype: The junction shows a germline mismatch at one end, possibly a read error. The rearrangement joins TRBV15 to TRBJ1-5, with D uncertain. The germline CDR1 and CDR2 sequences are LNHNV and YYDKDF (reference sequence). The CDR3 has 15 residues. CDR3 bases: TGTGCCGCCAGCAGAGACCGGATAGCCAATCAGCCCCAGCATTTT. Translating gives CAASRDRIANQPQHF.

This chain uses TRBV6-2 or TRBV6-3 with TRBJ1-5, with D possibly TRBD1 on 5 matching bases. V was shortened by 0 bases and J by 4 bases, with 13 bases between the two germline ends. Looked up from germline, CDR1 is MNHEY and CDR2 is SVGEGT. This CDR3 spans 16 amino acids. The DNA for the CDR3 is TGTGCCAGCAGTTACTCGAAGGGACTTCGAAATCAGCCCCAGCATTTT. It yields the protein CASSYSKGLRNQPQHF.

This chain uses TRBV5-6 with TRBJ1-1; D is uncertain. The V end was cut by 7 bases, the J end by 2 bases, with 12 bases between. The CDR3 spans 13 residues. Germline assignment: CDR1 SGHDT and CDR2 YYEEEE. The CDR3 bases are TGTGCCAGCGCCTCAGGACTTAACACTGAAGCTTTCTTT. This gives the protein CASASGLNTEAFF.

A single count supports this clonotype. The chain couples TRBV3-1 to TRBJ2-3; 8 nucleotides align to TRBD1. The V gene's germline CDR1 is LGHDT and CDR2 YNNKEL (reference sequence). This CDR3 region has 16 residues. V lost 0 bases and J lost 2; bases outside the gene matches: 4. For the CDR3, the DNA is TGTGCCAGCAGCCAAGACGGACAGGGATACACAGATACGCAGTATTTT. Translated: CASSQDGQGYTDTQYF.

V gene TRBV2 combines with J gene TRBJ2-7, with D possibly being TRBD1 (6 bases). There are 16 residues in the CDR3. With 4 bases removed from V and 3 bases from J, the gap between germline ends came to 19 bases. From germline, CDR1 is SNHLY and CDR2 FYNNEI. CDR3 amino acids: CASSAPSGTRRYEQYF. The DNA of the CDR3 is TGTGCCAGCAGTGCACCCTCCGGGACACGACGCTACGAGCAGTACTTC.

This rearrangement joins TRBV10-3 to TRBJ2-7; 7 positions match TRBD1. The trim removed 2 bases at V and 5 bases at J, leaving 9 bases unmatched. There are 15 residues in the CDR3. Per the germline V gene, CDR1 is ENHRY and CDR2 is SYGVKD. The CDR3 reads CAISEQGQALDEQYF. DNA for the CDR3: TGTGCCATCAGTGAGCAAGGACAGGCGTTGGACGAGCAGTACTTC.

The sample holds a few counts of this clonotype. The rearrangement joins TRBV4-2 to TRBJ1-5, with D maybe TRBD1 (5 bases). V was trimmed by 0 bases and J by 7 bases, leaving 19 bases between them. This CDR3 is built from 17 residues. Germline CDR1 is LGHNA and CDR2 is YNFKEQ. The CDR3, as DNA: TGTGCCAGCAGCCAAGATCTAACAGGTCCCAGTAGCCAGCCCCAGCATTTT. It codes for CASSQDLTGPSSQPQHF.

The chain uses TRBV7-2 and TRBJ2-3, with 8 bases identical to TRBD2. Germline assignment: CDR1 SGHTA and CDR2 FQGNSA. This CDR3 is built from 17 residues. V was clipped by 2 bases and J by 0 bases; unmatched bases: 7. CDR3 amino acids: CASSLNPTSDSTDTQYF. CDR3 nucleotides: TGTGCCAGCAGCTTAAATCCGACTAGCGATAGCACAGATACGCAGTATTTT.

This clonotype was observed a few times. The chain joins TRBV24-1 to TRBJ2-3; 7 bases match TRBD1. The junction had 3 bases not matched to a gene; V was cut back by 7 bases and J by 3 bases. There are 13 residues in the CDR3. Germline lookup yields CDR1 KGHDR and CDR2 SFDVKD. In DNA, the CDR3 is TGTGCCACCAGGGCACAGGGGACAGATACGCAGTATTTT. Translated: CATRAQGTDTQYF.